What follows are 29 T cell receptor beta chains derived from one specimen sequenced in a study of CD8+ T cells in alopecia areata. RNA was isolated and reverse transcribed to cDNA, the sequencing template. Assay: immunoSEQ multiplex PCR; the TCRdb copy retains only in-frame clones and omits some. The sample contains about 110,000 clones, roughly 64% of which appear only once. The sample consisted of CD8+ T cells sorted from blood. These receptors originate from a human donor in good health.

This clone has only a few counts. The chain is built from TRBV4-1 and TRBJ2-6; D unresolved. The CDR3 runs to 16 residues. From germline, CDR1 is MGHRA and CDR2 YSYEKL. The V end was cut by 3 bases, the J end by 0 bases, with 9 bases between. CDR3 nucleotide sequence: TGCGCCAGCAGCCATGATTTGAGCTCTGGGGCCAACGTCCTGACTTTC. Protein: CASSHDLSSGANVLTF.

The chain employs TRBV19 and TRBJ2-5; the D is unclear. Per germline, CDR1 LNHDA and CDR2 SQIVND (reference sequence). V lost 4 bases, J lost 2 bases, and 14 bases lay in between. This CDR3 contains 15 residues. CDR3 region: CASSTGTVPQETQYF. CDR3 bases: TGTGCCAGTAGTACAGGCACCGTACCGCAAGAGACCCAGTACTTC.

As to this clone: One junction end disagrees with the germline gene, perhaps due to a read error. The V call is TRBV11-1, the J call TRBJ2-5; 11 nucleotides agree with TRBD2. CDR1 is SGHAT and CDR2 is FQDESV in the germline V gene (reference sequence). The CDR3 totals 15 residues. This chain's CDR3 is CASSLAGGRQETQYF. In DNA form, the CDR3 reads TGTGCCAGCAGCCTAGCGGGGGGACGCCAAGAGACCCAGTACTTC.

This clone has at least ten counts. The gene calls are TRBV21-1 and TRBJ1-5; the D segment call TRBD1 is taken from the table without a DNA check. TRBV21-1 is assigned pseudogene status. The length of the CDR3 is 20 residues. This CDR3 is CASSLTPDVPFEGALQPQHF. Written as DNA, the CDR3 is TGTGCCAGCAGCCTTACCCCCGATGTCCCCTTCGAGGGGGCATTACAGCCCCAGCATTTT.

This chain links TRBV13 with TRBJ2-7; TRBD2 aligns across 7 bases. This CDR3 comprises 13 residues. Germline values: CDR1 PRHDT, CDR2 FYEKMQ (reference sequence). The trim removed 6 bases at V and 7 bases at J, leaving 9 bases unmatched. The CDR3 nucleotides read TGTGCCAGCAGAAAAAGCGGGGTCCGGGAGCAGTACTTC. Amino acid sequence: CASRKSGVREQYF.

The rearrangement uses TRBV30 and TRBJ2-3; D unclear. CDR3 size: 15 residues. Trimming took 1 base from V and 2 from J, leaving 13 bases between them. Germline CDR1 is GTSNPN and CDR2 is SVGIG (reference sequence). The CDR3 coding sequence is TGTGCCTGGAGTGGTGGTTCTTTCGCCACAGATACGCAGTATTTT. It encodes CAWSGGSFATDTQYF. Together with reference TRBV30 and TRBJ2-3, the CDR3 gives the full variable domain: SQTIHQWPATLVQPVGSPLSLECTVEGTSNPNLYWYRQAAGRGLQLLFYSVGIGQISSEVPQNLSASRPQDRQFILSSKKLLLSDSGFYLCAWSGGSFATDTQYFGPGTRLTVL.

The chain links TRBV5-1 to TRBJ1-5, with a weak D call TRBD1 (6 bases). V was cut by 4 bases and J by 0 bases, with 20 bases left in between. CDR3 length: 18 amino acids. Germline V lookup: CDR1 SGHRS, CDR2 YFSETQ. The chain's CDR3 is CASSEEPVGGYSNQPQHF. The CDR3 coding sequence is TGCGCCAGCAGCGAAGAGCCAGTTGGGGGCTATAGCAATCAGCCCCAGCATTTT.

The genes are TRBV5-6 and TRBJ1-2, with a possible D match to TRBD1 (5 bases). CDR3 length: 16 amino acids. Trimming shortened V by 0 bases and J by 3 bases, and 15 bases separated the two germline ends. CDR1 and CDR2 from the germline V gene are SGHDT and YYEEEE. CDR3 coding DNA: TGTGCCAGCAGCTTGGGGGACCTAAGCTGGGACTATGGCTACACCTTC. Its protein product is CASSLGDLSWDYGYTF.

This sequence joins TRBV30 and TRBJ1-1; the D gene is possibly TRBD1 (5 bases). V was cut by 0 bases and J by 1 base, with 15 bases left in between. This CDR3 spans 16 amino acids. Per the germline V gene, CDR1 is GTSNPN and CDR2 is SVGIG (reference sequence). The CDR3: CAWSVGPGSGNTEAFF. The DNA of the CDR3 is TGTGCCTGGAGTGTGGGCCCAGGGTCTGGGAACACTGAAGCTTTCTTT.

This rearrangement joins TRBV5-1 to TRBJ2-3, with D uncertain. The CDR3 spans 14 residues. Germline loops: CDR1 SGHRS, CDR2 YFSETQ. Trimming left V 0 bases short and J 2 bases short, with 7 bases between. For the CDR3, the DNA is TGCGCCAGCAGCTTGGAGGATGTCACAGATACGCAGTATTTT. Translating it yields CASSLEDVTDTQYF.

This clone showed up just once. The chain uses TRBV7-8 and TRBJ2-2, with a weak D call TRBD2 (6 bases). V was pared by 6 bases and J by 6 bases, with 11 bases between. This CDR3 is built from 13 residues. The germline CDR1 and CDR2 sequences are SGHVS and FQNEAQ. CDR3 coding DNA: TGTGCCAGCAGGGGGACTTCGTCCGGGGAGCTGTTTTTT. Translation: CASRGTSSGELFF. Variable domain in full (rest from reference TRBV7-8 and TRBJ2-2): GAGVSQSPRYKVAKRGQDVALRCDPISGHVSLFWYQQALGQGPEFLTYFQNEAQLDKSGLPSDRFFAERPEGSVSTLKIQRTQQEDSAVYLCASRGTSSGELFFGEGSRLTVL.

The chain has TRBV2 and TRBJ2-5; tentatively, D is TRBD2 (5 bases). V was cut by 3 bases and J by 2 bases, with 10 bases left in between. Germline-derived CDR1 and CDR2 are SNHLY and FYNNEI. This CDR3 is built from 14 residues. The chain's CDR3 is CASSDRGRQETQYF. CDR3 bases: TGTGCCAGCAGTGATCGGGGTAGACAAGAGACCCAGTACTTC.

This clone was counted at least ten times. The chain joins TRBV7-8 to TRBJ2-2; either TRBD1 or TRBD2 may supply D (5 bases each). Germline V gives CDR1 SGHVS, CDR2 FQNEAQ. There are 17 residues in the CDR3. The V end lost 1 base, the J end lost 6 bases, and 18 bases lay between the germline ends. The CDR3 loop is CASSLERDGPRAGELFF. The DNA for the CDR3 is TGTGCCAGCAGCTTAGAACGGGACGGGCCAAGGGCCGGGGAGCTGTTTTTT.

This chain uses TRBV2 with TRBJ2-2; no definite D call. CDR3 length: 17 residues. With 1 base removed from V and 0 bases from J, the gap between germline ends came to 12 bases. Germline CDR1 and CDR2: SNHLY and FYNNEI. CDR3 loop: CASSEGRLATNTGELFF. CDR3 in DNA: TGTGCCAGCAGTGAAGGAAGACTGGCCACGAACACCGGGGAGCTGTTTTTT.

The CDR3 DNA follows: TGTGCCAGTAGTATAGGTATCGGGCCCCAGCATTTT. Its protein is CASSIGIGPQHF. The chain couples TRBV19 to TRBJ1-5; D gene uncertain. With 1 base removed from V and 9 bases from J, the gap between germline ends came to 7 bases. This CDR3 has 12 residues. Germline V lookup: CDR1 LNHDA, CDR2 SQIVND (reference sequence).

Here the CDR3 DNA reads TGCAGCGTTGAACTAGCGGGGACGAACACCGGGGAGCTGTTTTTT. Protein: CSVELAGTNTGELFF. The chain is built from TRBV29-1 and TRBJ2-2; 9 positions match TRBD2. CDR3 size: 15 residues. Per the germline V gene, CDR1 is SQVTM and CDR2 is ANQGSEA. Trimming cost V 2 bases and J 0 bases; bases outside gene matches: 1.

Only a few counts were recorded for this clone. The gene calls are TRBV11-2 and TRBJ2-5, with D possibly called TRBD1 or TRBD2 (5 bases each). Between the trimmed V and J ends, which lost 3 bases and 1 base, there was a span of 12 bases. CDR1 is SGHAT and CDR2 is FQNNGV in the germline V gene. The CDR3 is 15 amino acids. The CDR3 coding sequence is TGTGCCAGCAGCTTTGTAGGGGCGGGCCAAGAGACCCAGTACTTC. Protein product: CASSFVGAGQETQYF.

The genes are TRBV29-1 and TRBJ1-1; no firm D call. Per the germline V gene, CDR1 is SQVTM and CDR2 is ANQGSEA. The V gene lost 5 bases and the J gene lost 5 bases, with 9 bases spanning the gap. The CDR3 loop spans 11 amino acids. CDR3 sequence reads: CSVLVMTEAFF. For the CDR3, the DNA is TGCAGCGTTCTCGTAATGACTGAAGCTTTCTTT.

The chain uses TRBV9 and TRBJ1-3, with D perhaps TRBD1 (5 bases). Germline assignment: CDR1 SGDLS and CDR2 YYNGEE. Trimming took off 3 bases at V and 0 bases at J, with 22 bases between the two ends. The CDR3 is made up of 19 amino acids. Here the CDR3 reads CASSGSGSGGYSSGNTIYF. CDR3 coding DNA: TGTGCCAGCAGCGGAAGTGGGAGCGGGGGATACAGCTCTGGAAACACCATATATTTT.

The chain uses TRBV5-6 and TRBJ2-1, with TRBD2 identical over 9 bases. J gave up 11 bases and V 5 bases, and 11 bases lay outside the gene matches. This CDR3 comprises 14 residues. Germline lookup yields CDR1 SGHDT and CDR2 YYEEEE. CDR3 in DNA: TGTGCCAGCAGTTCTGGGACTAGCCTAAGACAGCAGTTCTTC. Translated: CASSSGTSLRQQFF.

This clone appeared a few times. The gene calls are TRBV2 and TRBJ2-1; 10 bases agree with TRBD2. The J segment lost 12 bases and the V segment lost 1 base, leaving 6 bases of the junction unmatched. Germline loops: CDR1 SNHLY, CDR2 FYNNEI. This CDR3 spans 14 amino acids. The CDR3 nucleotides are TGTGCCAGCAGTGAAGGAGCGGGGGGGTTCGGGCAGTTCTTC. Its protein product is CASSEGAGGFGQFF.

V is TRBV29-1 and J is TRBJ1-1; possibly TRBD1 for D (6 bases). This CDR3 comprises 14 residues. Per the germline V gene, CDR1 is SQVTM and CDR2 is ANQGSEA. V was cut by 6 bases and J by 1 base, with 15 bases left in between. The CDR3 nucleotides read TGCAGCGTACCTCGGGAGGGGGGGAACACTGAAGCTTTCTTT. Residues: CSVPREGGNTEAFF.

The chain joins TRBV7-9 to TRBJ2-5, with 9 bases aligning to TRBD1. Germline V gene data show CDR1 as SEHNR and CDR2 as FQNEAQ (reference sequence). This CDR3 is built from 15 residues. The CDR3 nucleotides read TGTGCAGCTGGACAAAGACAGGGGGAACAAGAGACCCAGTACTTC. It translates to CAAGQRQGEQETQYF.

V is TRBV15 and J is TRBJ2-1; no definite D call. The ends were cut back, 5 bases at V and 4 bases at J, with 12 bases in the middle. The CDR3 length is 14 residues. From germline, CDR1 is LNHNV and CDR2 YYDKDF (reference sequence). The CDR3 loop reads CATSGANSYNEQFF. The CDR3 DNA reads TGTGCCACCAGCGGTGCGAACTCGTACAATGAGCAGTTCTTC.

The rearrangement joins TRBV5-4 to TRBJ2-7, with 11 bases matching TRBD2. J lost 7 bases, V lost 3 bases, and 0 bases had no gene match. Germline CDR1 is SGHNT and CDR2 is YYREEE (reference sequence). The CDR3 sequence is 12 residues long. Here the CDR3 DNA reads TGTGCCAGCAGCTGGACTAGCGGGGAGCAGTACTTC. This codes for CASSWTSGEQYF.

Concerning this clone itself: The junction departs from the called germline gene at one end, perhaps through a read error. This chain connects TRBV7-7 to TRBJ2-2, with TRBD2 matching 7 bases. Germline V CDR1 and CDR2: SSHAT, FNYEAQ (reference sequence). The length of the CDR3 is 13 residues. In nucleotides, the CDR3 is TGTGCTAGCAGCTTGGGGGGGACCGGGGAGCTGTTTTTT. Amino acids: CASSLGGTGELFF.

The chain links TRBV7-2 to TRBJ2-3, with D possibly being TRBD1 or TRBD2 (5 bases each). V shed 8 bases and J shed 4 bases, with 13 bases lying between them. The CDR3 is made up of 13 amino acids. Germline lookup yields CDR1 SGHTA and CDR2 FQGNSA. The chain's CDR3 is CASQDGTADTQYF. The CDR3 region has the DNA TGTGCCAGCCAGGATGGGACGGCAGATACGCAGTATTTT.

The gene calls are TRBV5-6 and TRBJ2-1; 7 bases agree with TRBD1. The CDR3 is made up of 15 amino acids. Per the germline V gene, CDR1 is SGHDT and CDR2 is YYEEEE. Germline trimming cut 4 bases from V and 5 bases from J; bases unmatched to any gene: 9. The chain's CDR3 is CASSATGAGNNEQFF. CDR3 coding DNA: TGTGCCAGCAGCGCCACAGGGGCAGGGAACAATGAGCAGTTCTTC.

The chain couples TRBV5-6 to TRBJ2-5, with TRBD1 as a possible D gene (6 bases). Trimming removed 4 bases at V and 2 bases at J, with 21 bases between. There are 17 residues in the CDR3. Germline V CDR1 and CDR2: SGHDT, YYEEEE. The CDR3 nucleotides are TGTGCCAGCAGCCGCCCTCTCTATGGACAGACTCAAGAGACCCAGTACTTC. Translating it yields CASSRPLYGQTQETQYF. Based on the CDR3 plus reference TRBV5-6 and TRBJ2-5, the full variable domain is DAGVTQSPTHLIKTRGQQVTLRCSPKSGHDTVSWYQQALGQGPQFIFQYYEEEERQRGNFPDRFSGHQFPNYSSELNVNALLLGDSALYLCASSRPLYGQTQETQYFGPGTRLLVL.